The 3 T cell receptor beta chains listed next were all sequenced from one sample in a study of cytomegalovirus exposure and HLA in healthy donors. Generated by immunoSEQ multiplex PCR, the TCRdb table keeps only in-frame clones and is missing some. The table has about 50,000 clones, 88% seen once. Sequenced material: PBMCs. The receptors were sampled from a woman in her 30s in good health and CMV-seronegative.

This rearrangement joins TRBV7-2 to TRBJ2-1; TRBD2 might be the D (6 bases). CDR3 size: 14 residues. V was shortened by 5 bases and J by 3 bases, with 11 bases between the two germline ends. Per germline, CDR1 SGHTA and CDR2 FQGNSA. CDR3 DNA sequence: TGTGCCAGCAGCCCCGGGGGAGGCTACAATGAGCAGTTCTTC. Protein: CASSPGGGYNEQFF.

This chain uses TRBV27 with TRBJ1-1, with TRBD1 matching 10 bases. This CDR3 is built from 18 residues. Germline trimming cut 0 bases from V and 3 bases from J; bases unmatched to any gene: 10. Germline CDR1 reads MNHEY; CDR2 reads SMNVEV (reference sequence). Written as DNA, the CDR3 is TGTGCCAGCAGTTTATCGATCCGACAGGGGGCTCTTTACACTGAAGCTTTCTTT. This encodes CASSLSIRQGALYTEAFF.

The chain couples TRBV19 to TRBJ1-2; TRBD1 matches at 10 bases. This CDR3 comprises 16 residues. With V trimmed by 6 bases and J by 4 bases, 11 bases remained unmatched. Germline loops: CDR1 LNHDA, CDR2 SQIVND (reference sequence). The CDR3 reads CASSPDRGRGSYGYTF. CDR3 DNA: TGTGCCAGTAGCCCAGACAGGGGGCGAGGAAGCTATGGCTACACCTTC.